This T cell receptor (beta chain) stems from a study of T cell responses to AZD1222 COVID-19 vaccine. Remarks on this clone: Its antigen is currently unknown.

Whole-study findings and limits: Targeting of unmutated variant regions was reportedly seen in nearly half of spike-specific TCRs. Across spike, vaccine-associated CD4 TCRs were found, dominant at 160-218 and 743-854.

Produced via immunoSEQ multiplex PCR; TCRdb's table is partial and in-frame only. Counted here are 250,000 to 300,000 clones, about 94% occurring once; the ten biggest clones make up approximately 0.52%. V gave up 5 bases and J gave up 9 bases; unmatched junction bases: 7. This CDR3 region has 14 residues. CDR1 and CDR2 from the germline V gene are SGHAT and FQDESV (reference sequence). Investigators merged groups given second doses at roughly 4 or roughly 12 weeks. The sample in question was peripheral blood, obtained 28 days after the second AZD1222 dose. The receptor's source is an adult who received the AZD1222 COVID-19 vaccine. The V gene is TRBV11-1, the J gene TRBJ1-6; 7 bases are shared with TRBD1. CDR3 amino acids: CASSPGQRGSPLHF. For the CDR3, the DNA is TGTGCCAGCAGCCCGGGACAGAGAGGTTCACCCCTCCACTTT. The whole variable domain, remainder taken from reference TRBV11-1 and TRBJ1-6, is EAEVAQSPRYKITEKSQAVAFWCDPISGHATLYWYRQILGQGPELLVQFQDESVVDDSQLPKDRFSAERLKGVDSTLKIQPAELGDSAMYLCASSPGQRGSPLHFGNGTRLTVT.